The 32 T cell receptor beta chains listed next were all sequenced from one sample in a study of regulatory T cells in long-lasting Graves disease. For TCR beta, libraries came from iRepertoire HTBI primers and Arm-PCR of CDR3 regions. A single record per CDR3 protein comes from TCRdb applying MiXCR to the multiplex PCR reads. Among around 460,000 distinct CDR3 sequences, less than 15% were seen once, and the ten largest hold approximately 17%. Stated time point: newly diagnosed GD, antithyroid drugs for less than 3 months. Extracted RNA from PBMCs served as the source of the TCR library. These data were likewise used in another study, on T cells in Graves' hyperthyroidism and ophthalmopathy.

The input for sequencing was peripheral blood mononuclear cells (PBMCs), taken at new diagnosis, from a patient treated with antithyroid drugs. These receptors originate from a woman aged 50 to 60 with Graves disease.

Notes on this clonotype: Its ends do not fully match the called genes, so a read error is possible. The chain recombines TRBV5-1 with TRBJ1-1; perhaps TRBD1 as D (5 bases). CDR1 is SGHRS, CDR2 YFSETQ, per germline. The CDR3 is 15 amino acids. The chain's CDR3 is CASSLNLDTGTQAFF. CDR3 coding DNA: TGCGCCAGCAGCTTGAACCTGGACACCGGCACTCAAGCTTTCTTT.

A remark on this clonotype: A much larger clone lies a single base off, so this may be a read error. The genes are TRBV12-3 or TRBV12-4 and TRBJ1-1; TRBD1 agrees at 8 bases. CDR3 length equals 16 residues. CDR3 amino acids: CASSSEGQGPNTETFF. The CDR3 DNA follows: TGTGCCAGCAGTTCGGAAGGACAGGGACCGAACACTGAAACTTTCTTT.

As for this clonotype: Being one base from a much bigger clone, this may be a read error. This chain links TRBV18 with TRBJ2-1; 7 nucleotides align to TRBD1. From germline, CDR1 is KGHSH and CDR2 LQKENI. V shed 3 bases, J shed 6 bases, and the junction held 5 bases outside the gene matches. This CDR3 has 14 residues. The chain's CDR3 is CASSPGQSFNEQFF. The CDR3 nucleotides read TGTGCCAGCTCACCGGGACAGTCTTTCAATGAGCAGTTCTTC.

There are a few counts of this clonotype. The chain recombines TRBV19 with TRBJ2-7, with 7 bases aligning to TRBD1. V lost 1 base to trimming and J lost 1 base; unmatched junction nucleotides: 4. This CDR3 is 15 amino acids long. Germline assignment: CDR1 LNHDA and CDR2 SQIVND (reference sequence). CDR3 sequence: CASSIVGQESYEQYF. CDR3 coding DNA: TGTGCCAGTAGTATAGTTGGACAGGAGTCCTACGAGCAGTACTTC.

The chain couples TRBV30 to TRBJ2-1; the D gene is possibly TRBD1 (6 bases). Germline CDR1 is GTSNPN and CDR2 is SVGIG (reference sequence). V was cut by 5 bases and J by 3 bases, with 8 bases left in between. This CDR3 contains 12 residues. The CDR3 DNA reads as TGTGCCTGGGACAGGCACTACAATGAGCAGTTCTTC. This encodes CAWDRHYNEQFF.

This clonotype appeared many times. The rearrangement joins TRBV7-2 to TRBJ2-3; 15 nucleotides agree with TRBD2. Germline V lookup: CDR1 SGHTA, CDR2 FQGNSA. The CDR3 runs 18 residues. With 3 bases clipped from V and 0 bases from J, the junction kept 4 bases outside the gene matches. The CDR3 coding sequence is TGTGCCAGCAGCTTCTGGACTAGCGGGAGGGCTAGCACAGATACGCAGTATTTT. Encoded protein: CASSFWTSGRASTDTQYF.

Many counts were recorded for this clonotype. V gene TRBV28 combines with J gene TRBJ2-3; D is unresolved. The CDR3 consists of 15 residues. Germline V gene sequence: CDR1 MDHEN, CDR2 SYDVKM. Trimming shortened V by 2 bases and J by 0 bases, and 9 bases separated the two germline ends. The DNA of the CDR3 is TGTGCCAGCAGTTTAGCGGTCCCTAGCACAGATACGCAGTATTTT. Protein sequence: CASSLAVPSTDTQYF.

A few counts support this clonotype. This chain uses TRBV27 with TRBJ1-1; D is uncertain. This CDR3 is built from 14 residues. CDR1 is MNHEY, CDR2 SMNVEV, per germline (reference sequence). V lost 5 bases and J 8 bases, leaving 18 bases between the germline ends. CDR3 nucleotide sequence: TGTGCCAGCAGTACCGCGCGGGGTAGAGGAGAAGCTTTCTTT. Protein: CASSTARGRGEAFF.

This clonotype was picked up a small number of times. The CDR3 spells CASSYGVAGMNEQFF. Here the CDR3 DNA reads TGTGCCAGCAGTTACGGGGTAGCGGGAATGAATGAGCAGTTCTTC. The rearrangement joins TRBV6-2 or TRBV6-3 to TRBJ2-1; 8 bases agree with TRBD2. V trimming: 2 bases; J trimming: 7 bases; junction bases outside the gene matches: 7. Germline V gene data show CDR1 as MNHEY and CDR2 as SVGEGT. The CDR3 length is 15 residues.

This clonotype showed up many times. The CDR3 reads CASSIGQSANAEAFF. The CDR3 coding sequence is TGTGCCAGTAGTATCGGGCAGTCGGCTAACGCTGAAGCTTTCTTT. The V gene is TRBV19, the J gene TRBJ1-1, with unresolved D. This CDR3 contains 15 residues. Germline CDR1 is LNHDA and CDR2 is SQIVND (reference sequence). Trimming took off 3 bases at V and 6 bases at J, with 17 bases between the two ends.

The table lists this clonotype with many counts. The V gene is TRBV5-5, the J gene TRBJ2-1; possibly TRBD1 for D (6 bases). Germline V gene lookup returns CDR1 SGHKS and CDR2 YYEKEE (reference sequence). The CDR3 runs 15 residues. V was pared by 4 bases and J by 2 bases, with 13 bases between. The CDR3: CASSTGTSTYNEQFF. The CDR3 DNA sequence: TGTGCCAGCAGCACCGGGACATCAACCTACAATGAGCAGTTCTTC.

This clonotype was counted ten times or more. The chain employs TRBV7-9 and TRBJ2-1, with TRBD1 as a possible D gene (5 bases). V lost 5 bases and J 6 bases, leaving 17 bases between the germline ends. This CDR3 comprises 15 residues. Germline V lookup: CDR1 SEHNR, CDR2 FQNEAQ (reference sequence). The CDR3 protein is CASSPKTRVGNEQFF. DNA of the CDR3: TGTGCCAGCAGCCCGAAAACCAGGGTTGGCAATGAGCAGTTCTTC. Full variable domain (rest looked up from reference TRBV7-9 and TRBJ2-1): DTGVSQNPRHKITKRGQNVTFRCDPISEHNRLYWYRQTLGQGPEFLTYFQNEAQLEKSRLLSDRFSAERPKGSFSTLEIQRTEQGDSAMYLCASSPKTRVGNEQFFGPGTRLTVL.

A word on this clonotype: With a much larger clone just one base away, this may be a read error. This chain links TRBV12-3 or TRBV12-4 with TRBJ2-7; the D gene is possibly TRBD2 (6 bases). Trimming stripped 3 bases from V and 5 bases from J, with 23 bases between. This CDR3 is 17 amino acids long. DNA for the CDR3: TGTGCCAGCAGTTTCGTAATTCGGGCGGGGCCGAGTGACGAGCAGTACTTC. It encodes CASSFVIRAGPSDEQYF.

This clonotype was seen at least ten times. This rearrangement joins TRBV2 to TRBJ1-1; tentative D call: TRBD1 (5 bases). The CDR3 runs 14 residues. CDR1 SNHLY and CDR2 FYNNEI come from the germline V gene. V dropped 9 bases and J dropped 1 base, with 15 bases sitting between them. The CDR3 DNA sequence: TGTGCCAGAGAAAAAGGGCAGGGGAACACTGAAGCTTTCTTT. As protein: CAREKGQGNTEAFF.

This clonotype was detected many times. The chain recombines TRBV11-2 with TRBJ1-4, with unresolved D. Trimming shortened V by 3 bases and J by 0 bases, and 11 bases separated the two germline ends. The germline V gene encodes CDR1 SGHAT and CDR2 FQNNGV. The CDR3 spans 16 residues. This CDR3 reads CASSLARRATNEKLFF. DNA for the CDR3: TGTGCCAGCAGCTTGGCCAGGCGCGCAACTAATGAAAAACTGTTTTTT. Together with reference TRBV11-2 and TRBJ1-4, the CDR3 gives the full variable domain: EAGVAQSPRYKIIEKRQSVAFWCNPISGHATLYWYQQILGQGPKLLIQFQNNGVVDDSQLPKDRFSAERLKGVDSTLKIQPAKLEDSAVYLCASSLARRATNEKLFFGSGTQLSVL.

A note on this clonotype: Given a much more abundant clone one base away, this may be a read error. The genes are TRBV6-5 and TRBJ2-7, with 11 positions matching TRBD2. The CDR3 is made up of 15 amino acids. Germline V CDR1 and CDR2: MNHEY, SVGAGI. The CDR3 DNA follows: TGTGTCAGCAGTTGGGGACTAGCGGCCTCCTACGAGCAGTACTTC. Amino acids: CVSSWGLAASYEQYF.

There are a few counts of this clonotype. This rearrangement joins TRBV2 to TRBJ2-7; D is unclear. Germline CDR1 is SNHLY and CDR2 is FYNNEI. Trimming took 4 bases from V and 5 from J, leaving 12 bases between them. This CDR3 has 13 residues. DNA of the CDR3: TGTGCCAGCAGTGTTGGTAGGGTCAACGAGCAGTACTTC. Translating it yields CASSVGRVNEQYF.

This clonotype was seen a few times. V is TRBV2 and J is TRBJ2-2; D may correspond to TRBD1 or TRBD2 (5 bases each). CDR1 is SNHLY and CDR2 is FYNNEI in the germline V gene. V was trimmed by 7 bases and J by 4 bases, leaving 13 bases between them. This CDR3 spans 14 amino acids. CDR3 region: CASIPRESTGELFF. The DNA for the CDR3 is TGTGCCAGCATCCCCAGGGAGAGCACCGGGGAGCTGTTTTTT.

This clonotype was counted between two and nine times. The chain has TRBV10-1 and TRBJ1-1; tentatively, D is TRBD1 (5 bases). Germline CDR1 and CDR2: WNHNN and SYGVQD (reference sequence). This CDR3 comprises 14 residues. V was trimmed by 2 bases and J by 4 bases, leaving 11 bases between them. The CDR3, as DNA: TGCGCCAGCAGTGAGGAGGGGATTTGCACTGAAGCTTTCTTT. Protein: CASSEEGICTEAFF.

The chain couples TRBV19 to TRBJ1-1; D is uncertain. The CDR3 has 12 amino acids. Germline CDR1 LNHDA, CDR2 SQIVND (reference sequence). The V end was cut by 1 base, the J end by 5 bases, with 5 bases between. The CDR3 DNA is TGTGCCAGTAGTATAGGGCAGACTGAAGCTTTCTTT. Translating gives CASSIGQTEAFF.

This clonotype was seen ten or more times. The chain uses TRBV6-1 and TRBJ1-2; D is unresolved. Germline values: CDR1 MNHNS, CDR2 SASEGT. The CDR3 is 10 residues long. V was trimmed by 6 bases and J by 7 bases, leaving 6 bases between them. This chain's CDR3 is CASRSTGYTF. The CDR3 DNA sequence: TGTGCCAGCAGGAGTACTGGCTACACCTTC.

In this sample, this clonotype turned up many times. The V and J genes are TRBV7-8 and TRBJ2-3; D uncertain. The germline gives CDR1 SGHVS, CDR2 FQNEAQ. V dropped 0 bases and J dropped 0 bases, with 7 bases sitting between them. The CDR3 sequence is 15 residues long. The CDR3 reads CASSLAGSSTDTQYF. The CDR3 DNA is TGTGCCAGCAGCTTAGCGGGGTCTAGCACAGATACGCAGTATTTT.

This clonotype was seen ten or more times. The chain links TRBV2 to TRBJ2-7, with 8 bases lining up with TRBD1. The CDR3 runs to 17 residues. J gave up 0 bases and V 9 bases, and 16 bases lay outside the gene matches. Germline assignment: CDR1 SNHLY and CDR2 FYNNEI. CDR3 amino acids: CARGSGTGVPLSYEQYF. CDR3 DNA: TGTGCCAGAGGGTCCGGGACAGGAGTCCCTCTCTCCTACGAGCAGTACTTC.

In its sample, this clonotype was seen a few times. CDR3 coding DNA: TGTGCCTGGAGTGGCGGGTTGGACAGGGCTAACACTGAAGCTTTCTTT. It translates to CAWSGGLDRANTEAFF. The V and J genes are TRBV30 and TRBJ1-1, with TRBD1 matching 8 bases. This CDR3 comprises 16 residues. Germline CDR1 GTSNPN, CDR2 SVGIG (reference sequence). Trimming cost V 1 base and J 2 bases; bases outside gene matches: 9.

Ten or more counts support this clonotype. The chain combines TRBV6-2 or TRBV6-3 with TRBJ2-7, with a weak D call TRBD1 (5 bases). The CDR3 is 15 amino acids. V lost 2 bases to trimming and J lost 7 bases, with 18 bases between them. CDR1 MNHEY and CDR2 SVGEGT come from the germline V gene. The CDR3 is CASSYPAGLVWEQYF. CDR3 bases: TGTGCCAGCAGTTACCCAGCAGGGTTGGTTTGGGAGCAGTACTTC.

This chain joins TRBV3-1 and TRBJ2-5; 11 nucleotides align to TRBD1. The length of the CDR3 is 16 residues. Germline values: CDR1 LGHDT, CDR2 YNNKEL (reference sequence). V gave up 4 bases and J gave up 5 bases; unmatched junction bases: 9. The CDR3 bases are TGTGCCAGCAGCCCGGGACAGGGGGTTCGAGGGGAGACCCAGTACTTC. Protein sequence: CASSPGQGVRGETQYF.

This clonotype was observed a handful of times. The chain has TRBV9 and TRBJ2-5; maybe TRBD2 (5 bases). Deletions cut 0 bases from V and 3 bases from J, with 9 bases between. Looked up from germline, CDR1 is SGDLS and CDR2 is YYNGEE. The CDR3 has 14 residues. The CDR3 is CASSVGAREETQYF. The CDR3 DNA sequence: TGTGCCAGCAGCGTAGGCGCGAGGGAAGAGACCCAGTACTTC.

In its sample, this clonotype was seen many times. V is TRBV20-1 and J is TRBJ2-7; D is uncertain. Looked up from germline, CDR1 is DFQATT and CDR2 is SNEGSKA (reference sequence). The V gene lost 2 bases and the J gene lost 2 bases, with 10 bases spanning the gap. The CDR3 loop spans 13 amino acids. The CDR3 DNA sequence: TGCAGTGCTAGACAGGCACAGACCTACGAGCAGTACTTC. Its protein is CSARQAQTYEQYF.

This clonotype was counted many times. This chain connects TRBV3-1 to TRBJ1-5; a possible D gene is TRBD1 (6 bases). The germline V and J ends were trimmed by 5 bases and 5 bases, with 16 bases remaining between them. The CDR3 consists of 15 residues. Looked up from germline, CDR1 is LGHDT and CDR2 is YNNKEL (reference sequence). The CDR3 here is CASSSTAAGDQPQHF. The CDR3 DNA reads as TGTGCCAGCAGCTCCACCGCCGCAGGGGATCAGCCCCAGCATTTT.

In its sample, this clonotype was seen many times. The chain recombines TRBV6-1 with TRBJ2-4; no clear D gene. Trimming removed 6 bases at V and 0 bases at J, with 12 bases between. The CDR3 extends over 15 amino acids. Per the germline V gene, CDR1 is MNHNS and CDR2 is SASEGT. CDR3: CASSGHTLAKNIQYF. The CDR3 bases are TGTGCCAGCAGCGGTCATACCTTAGCCAAAAACATTCAGTACTTC.

This clonotype was recorded many times. The chain links TRBV5-6 to TRBJ1-5; the D is unclear. V gave up 0 bases and J gave up 5 bases, with 12 bases separating them. The germline CDR1 and CDR2 sequences are SGHDT and YYEEEE. The CDR3 is 15 amino acids. CDR3 coding DNA: TGTGCCAGCAGCTTGGGCGGCCGAGTATATCAGCCCCAGCATTTT. It codes for CASSLGGRVYQPQHF.

The chain is built from TRBV29-1 and TRBJ2-5; 8 nucleotides match TRBD2. The V and J ends lost 8 bases and 4 bases, in that order; junction bases with no gene match: 6. This CDR3 has 12 amino acids. In germline, CDR1 is SQVTM, CDR2 ANQGSEA. CDR3: CSYGGGGETQYF. The DNA of the CDR3 is TGCAGCTACGGGGGGGGCGGAGAGACCCAGTACTTC.